The clone carrying this T cell receptor beta chain was seen ten or more times. Antigen: not known. The sample originates from a study of T cells after yellow fever vaccination. Study information: Preparing low-cell-number fractions relied on SMART-Seq v4 Ultra Low Input.

Study-wide findings and caveats: Bulk-population clonotypes that are abundant could appear as contaminants in FACS-sorted repertoires. Weaker, the secondary response had a peak occurring faster, on day 5 versus 15.

TCRdb reprocessed the 5' RACE reads via MiXCR and lists one record per CDR3 protein. The sample contains 400,000 or so distinct CDR3 sequences, 11% of which appear only once. Material: PBMCs, obtained on the day of the first yellow fever vaccination. This sequence originates from a young man who received the YFV17D yellow fever vaccine.

This CDR3 reads CSAPPRTGLNEQFF. The CDR3 DNA follows: TGCAGTGCGCCGCCCCGGACAGGTCTCAATGAGCAGTTCTTC. The chain is built from TRBV20-1 and TRBJ2-1; 7 bases fit TRBD1. Looked up from germline, CDR1 is DFQATT and CDR2 is SNEGSKA (reference sequence). The CDR3 is 14 residues long. V was pared by 6 bases and J by 6 bases, with 11 bases of the junction left unmatched.